This T cell receptor beta chain was found in a study of OX40 agonist ivuxolimab in advanced cancers. Study-wide background: Of the patients, three showed partial responses, one with hepatocellular carcinoma and two with cutaneous melanoma. Study conclusions and caveats: More expanded clones were found, on average, in CD8+ than in CD4+ T cells. Partial responders at 0.1-3.0 mg/kg had among the lowest clonal expansion.

Only in-frame clones appear in the TCRdb table, and some are missing; sequencing was by immunoSEQ multiplex PCR. The table records 95,000 to 150,000 clones, about 90% of them present only once. As for this clone: Its antigen is still unknown.

The sampling schedule covered blood at baseline, cycle 4 day 1, and cycle 7 day 1. After removal of 4 bases from V and 5 bases from J, the junction contained 6 bases not matched to a gene. The CDR3 totals 13 residues. From germline, CDR1 is SQVTM and CDR2 ANQGSEA. This clonotype was sampled from an adult with an advanced solid tumor such as melanoma, head and neck, liver or kidney cancer. The chain carries TRBV29-1 and TRBJ2-7; 9 bases line up with TRBD1. Sequencing was performed on CD4+ or CD8+ T cells sorted from blood, taken in a trial of the OX40 agonist ivuxolimab. The CDR3 loop is CSVAGTGRHEQYF. CDR3 nucleotides: TGCAGCGTTGCGGGGACAGGGCGCCACGAGCAGTACTTC.